This TCR beta chain is from a study of T cell responses to AZD1222 COVID-19 vaccine. About this clone itself: Its antigen is undetermined.

Study observations and caveats: Targets within unmutated variant regions were reportedly found for nearly half of spike-specific TCRs. Donors were largely white British and mainly female; clonal diversity was possibly underestimated.

Germline V gene sequence: CDR1 SGHRS, CDR2 YFSETQ. The CDR3 is 16 amino acids. V lost 4 bases and J lost 5; bases outside the gene matches: 10. TCRdb's table, derived via immunoSEQ multiplex PCR, lists solely in-frame clones and lacks some. Altogether under 200,000 clones are present, 70% to 90% being singletons, with the ten largest covering roughly a quarter. Second-dose groups at about 4 or about 12 weeks were pooled. The chain couples TRBV5-1 to TRBJ2-1; 9 positions agree with TRBD1. The sample in question was peripheral blood, obtained 28 days after the second AZD1222 dose. The clonotype was recovered from an adult who received the AZD1222 COVID-19 vaccine. CDR3 DNA sequence: TGCGCCAGCAGCCCTTTCCCCTGGACAGGGGACAATGAGCAGTTCTTC. This sequence encodes CASSPFPWTGDNEQFF.